These 9 T cell receptor beta chains came from one sample sequenced in a study of regulatory T cells in long-lasting Graves disease. Regarding time point: newly diagnosed GD, antithyroid drugs for less than 3 months. Extracted PBMC RNA gave rise to the TCR library. Building of the TCR beta libraries involved iRepertoire HTBI primers and Arm-PCR of CDR3 regions. TCRdb redid the calling of the multiplex PCR reads with MiXCR, one entry per CDR3 protein. This repertoire shows about 450,000 distinct CDR3 sequences, roughly 15% found once; its top ten account for approximately 12%. The sample also formed part of further work on T cells in Graves' hyperthyroidism and ophthalmopathy.

Here the sequenced sample was peripheral blood mononuclear cells (PBMCs), taken at new diagnosis, from a patient treated with antithyroid drugs. The origin of the receptors is a woman in her twenties or thirties with Graves disease.

On this clonotype itself: This may arise from a read error, as a much more abundant clone is one base away. V gene TRBV18 combines with J gene TRBJ2-3; D gene uncertain. Germline V CDR1 and CDR2: KGHSH, LQKENI. This CDR3 region has 15 residues. V was cut by 6 bases and J by 5 bases, with 18 bases left in between. DNA for the CDR3: TGTGCCAGCTCCCCCACCCGATTGGACGAAGATACGCAGTATTTT. It encodes CASSPTRLDEDTQYF.

This clonotype appeared many times. The chain couples TRBV2 to TRBJ1-5; D is unresolved. The V and J ends lost 7 bases and 2 bases respectively, with 12 bases between them. The length of the CDR3 is 14 residues. Germline V gene sequence: CDR1 SNHLY, CDR2 FYNNEI. The CDR3 DNA reads as TGTGCCAGCACGGAAGGCTGGGGCAATCAGCCCCAGCATTTT. It yields the protein CASTEGWGNQPQHF.

This clonotype showed up many times. This chain links TRBV18 with TRBJ2-1; 8 bases map to TRBD2. Germline CDR1 reads KGHSH; CDR2 reads LQKENI. V was clipped by 3 bases and J by 0 bases; unmatched bases: 7. This CDR3 contains 17 residues. Here the CDR3 DNA reads TGTGCCAGCTCACCCGCTCTAGCGGGCGACTCCTACAATGAGCAGTTCTTC. Protein: CASSPALAGDSYNEQFF. The full variable domain, rest sourced from reference TRBV18 and TRBJ2-1, is NAGVMQNPRHLVRRRGQEARLRCSPMKGHSHVYWYRQLPEEGLKFMVYLQKENIIDESGMPKERFSAEFPKEGPSILRIQQVVRGDSAAYFCASSPALAGDSYNEQFFGPGTRLTVL.

This sequence joins TRBV5-8 and TRBJ1-2; D might be TRBD1 (5 bases). This CDR3 is built from 15 residues. The ends were cut back, 3 bases at V and 5 bases at J, with 17 bases in the middle. Looked up from germline, CDR1 is SGHTS and CDR2 is YDEGEE. CDR3 loop: CASSSRGLVIYGYTF. The CDR3 region has the DNA TGTGCCAGCAGCTCCCGGGGCTTGGTAATTTATGGCTACACCTTC.

The chain has TRBV19 and TRBJ2-4, with a tentative D call TRBD1 (6 bases). This CDR3 spans 16 amino acids. Trimming pared 5 bases from V and 0 bases from J, leaving 14 bases between. CDR1 and CDR2 from the germline V gene are LNHDA and SQIVND (reference sequence). CDR3 sequence (DNA): TGTGCCAGTAGTCTCCTGACAGGAGTAGCCAAAAACATTCAGTACTTC. Protein product: CASSLLTGVAKNIQYF. Drawing the rest from reference TRBV19 and TRBJ2-4, the complete variable domain is DGGITQSPKYLFRKEGQNVTLSCEQNLNHDAMYWYRQDPGQGLRLIYYSQIVNDFQKGDIAEGYSVSREKKESFPLTVTSAQKNPTAFYLCASSLLTGVAKNIQYFGAGTRLSVL.

This clonotype was observed many times. This chain joins TRBV30 and TRBJ2-1; TRBD1 might be the D (5 bases). CDR1 and CDR2 (germline): GTSNPN, SVGIG (reference sequence). V was pared by 2 bases and J by 8 bases, with 13 bases between. The CDR3 runs 13 residues. DNA for the CDR3: TGTGCCTGGAGTCCGACGTGGGGCGATGAGCAGTTCTTC. Residues: CAWSPTWGDEQFF.

This clonotype was seen at least ten times. This chain uses TRBV2 with TRBJ1-5, with TRBD1 identical over 7 bases. Unmatched junction bases numbered 7, after V lost 2 bases and J lost 6 bases. The CDR3 totals 15 residues. The germline gives CDR1 SNHLY, CDR2 FYNNEI. Written as DNA, the CDR3 is TGTGCCAGCAGTGAAAGGGGACAGTACGGTCAGCCCCAGCATTTT. Translated, it gives CASSERGQYGQPQHF.

This clonotype appeared a single time. A single base separates this from a much larger clone, so it may be a read error. This rearrangement joins TRBV6-5 to TRBJ1-3, with 8 bases lining up with TRBD1. Per germline, CDR1 MNHEY and CDR2 SVGAGI. Trimming at V came to 0 bases and at J to 5 bases, leaving 6 bases not matched to a gene. The CDR3 covers 16 residues. This chain's CDR3 is CASSYSGQGARNTIYF. The CDR3 DNA reads TGTGCCAGCAGTTACTCTGGGCAGGGGGCTAGAAACACCATATATTTT.

The chain employs TRBV7-9 and TRBJ2-1; 10 nucleotides match TRBD1. CDR1 SEHNR and CDR2 FQNEAQ come from the germline V gene (reference sequence). V gave up 4 bases and J gave up 3 bases; unmatched junction bases: 9. The CDR3 sequence is 17 residues long. CDR3 bases: TGTGCCAGCAGCTCAATCGGGGGGACAGGGGTCTACAATGAGCAGTTCTTC. It specifies CASSSIGGTGVYNEQFF.